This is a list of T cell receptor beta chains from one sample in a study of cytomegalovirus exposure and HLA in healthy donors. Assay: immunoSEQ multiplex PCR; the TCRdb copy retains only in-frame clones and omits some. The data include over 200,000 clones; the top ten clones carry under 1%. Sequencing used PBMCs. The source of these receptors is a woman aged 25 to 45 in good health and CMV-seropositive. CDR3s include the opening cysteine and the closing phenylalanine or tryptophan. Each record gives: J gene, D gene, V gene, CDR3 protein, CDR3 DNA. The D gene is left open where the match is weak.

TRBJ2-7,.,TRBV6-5,CASSPDLARSYEQYF,TGTGCCAGCAGCCCGGACTTGGCCCGCTCCTACGAGCAGTACTTC
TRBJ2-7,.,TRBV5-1,CASSPGGGFYEQYF,TGCGCCAGCAGCCCTGGTGGGGGCTTCTACGAGCAGTACTTC
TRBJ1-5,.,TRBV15,CATSRDIRGGRNQPQHF,TGTGCCACCAGCAGGGATATAAGGGGAGGAAGGAATCAGCCCCAGCATTTT
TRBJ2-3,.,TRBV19,CASSTGLTRSADTQYF,TGTGCCAGTAGTACGGGACTCACGCGAAGCGCAGATACGCAGTATTTT
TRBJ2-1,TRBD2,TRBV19,CASSLAGGMDEQFF,TGTGCCAGTAGTCTAGCGGGGGGGATGGATGAGCAGTTCTTC
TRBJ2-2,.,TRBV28,CASSPPKRTGELFF,TGTGCCAGCAGTCCCCCTAAAAGAACCGGGGAGCTGTTTTTT
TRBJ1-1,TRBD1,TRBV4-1,CASSQGGQVEAFF,TGCGCCAGCAGCCAAGGGGGACAGGTTGAAGCTTTCTTT
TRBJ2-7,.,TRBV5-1,CASSTTIGGTAIYEQYF,TGCGCCAGCAGCACCACCATTGGGGGGACAGCTATCTACGAGCAGTACTTC
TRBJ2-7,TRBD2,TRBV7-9,CASSFTSGSVYEQYF,TGTGCCAGCAGCTTCACTAGCGGGAGTGTCTACGAGCAGTACTTC
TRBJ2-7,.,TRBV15,CATSGYGTGTSYEQYF,TGTGCCACCAGCGGTTACGGTACAGGGACATCCTACGAGCAGTACTTC
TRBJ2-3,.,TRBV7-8,CASTHNGGDTQYF,TGTGCCAGCACCCATAATGGGGGGGATACGCAGTATTTT
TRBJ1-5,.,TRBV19,CASSPDSARVGHF,TGTGCCAGTAGTCCGGACAGCGCCAGGGTGGGGCATTTT
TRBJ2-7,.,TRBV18,CASSPDSNSYEQYF,TGTGCCAGCTCCCCGGACAGCAACTCCTACGAGCAGTACTTC
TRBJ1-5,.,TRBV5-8,CASSLWQVVGSQHF,TGTGCCAGCAGCTTGTGGCAGGTGGTGGGTTCCCAGCATTTT
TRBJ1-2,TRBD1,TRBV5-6,CASSPWGRGKTSGYTF,TGTGCCAGCAGTCCCTGGGGCAGGGGGAAGACGTCCGGCTACACCTTC
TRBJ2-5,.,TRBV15,CATSTGDSLGYQETQYF,TGTGCCACCAGCACGGGCGACAGCCTGGGATACCAAGAGACCCAGTACTTC
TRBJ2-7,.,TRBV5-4,CASSLAQGIAYEQYF,TGTGCCAGCAGCTTGGCGCAGGGGATTGCCTACGAGCAGTACTTC
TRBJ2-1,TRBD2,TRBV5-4,CASKGSGGYEQFF,TGTGCCAGCAAGGGTAGCGGGGGGTATGAGCAGTTCTTC
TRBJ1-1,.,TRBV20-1,CGTGNTEAFF,TGCGGAACGGGGAACACTGAAGCTTTCTTT
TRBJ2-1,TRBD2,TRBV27,CASRPSGVGYNEQFF,TGTGCCAGCAGACCGAGCGGGGTGGGTTACAATGAGCAGTTCTTC
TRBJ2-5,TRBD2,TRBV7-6,CASSSGNQETQYF,TGTGCCAGCTCAAGCGGGAATCAAGAGACCCAGTACTTC
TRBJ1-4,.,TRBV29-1,CSVEDGAGWEEKLFF,TGCAGCGTTGAAGATGGGGCAGGGTGGGAAGAAAAACTGTTTTTT
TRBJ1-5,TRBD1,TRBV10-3,CAISPSRTGGQPQHF,TGTGCCATCAGTCCCTCCAGGACAGGCGGTCAGCCCCAGCATTTT
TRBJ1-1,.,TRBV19,CASSRGTTPNTEAFF,TGTGCCAGTAGTAGAGGGACAACCCCGAACACTGAAGCTTTCTTT
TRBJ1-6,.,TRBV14,CASSRSTGSSYNSPLHF,TGTGCCAGCAGCCGAAGTACAGGAAGCTCCTATAATTCACCCCTCCACTTT
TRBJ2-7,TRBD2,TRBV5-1,CASSVGLDYEQYF,TGCGCCAGCAGCGTAGGACTAGACTACGAGCAGTACTTC
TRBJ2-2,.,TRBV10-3,CASLGNTGELFF,TGTGCCAGCCTAGGAAACACCGGGGAGCTGTTTTTT
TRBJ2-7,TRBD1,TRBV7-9,CASSLRQGTYEQYF,TGTGCCAGCAGCTTACGACAGGGAACCTACGAGCAGTACTTC
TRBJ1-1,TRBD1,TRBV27,CASSLRAGGEAFF,TGTGCCAGCAGTTTACGGGCAGGGGGTGAAGCTTTCTTT
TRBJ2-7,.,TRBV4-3,CASSPKAATDYEQYF,TGCGCCAGCAGCCCTAAAGCAGCGACGGACTACGAGCAGTACTTC
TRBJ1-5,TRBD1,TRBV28,CASFRDRESQPQHF,TGTGCCTCGTTCCGGGACAGGGAGAGTCAGCCCCAGCATTTT
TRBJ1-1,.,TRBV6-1,CASSEGGGWTEAFF,TGTGCCAGCAGTGAAGGGGGGGGTTGGACTGAAGCTTTCTTT
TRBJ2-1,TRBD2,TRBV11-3,CASSRTSGGINEQFF,TGTGCCAGCAGCCGGACTAGCGGGGGGATCAATGAGCAGTTCTTC
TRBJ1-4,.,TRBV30,CAWSPSTPEKLFF,TGTGCCTGGAGTCCCTCTACCCCCGAAAAACTGTTTTTT
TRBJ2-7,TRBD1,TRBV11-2,CASSFGTGGTYEQYF,TGTGCCAGCAGCTTTGGGACAGGGGGTACATATGAGCAGTACTTC
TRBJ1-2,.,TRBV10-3,CAITRATLGGNYGYTF,TGTGCCATCACCCGGGCGACCCTAGGAGGAAACTATGGCTACACCTTC
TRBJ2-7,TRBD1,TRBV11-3,CASSPRTGEVPANYEQYF,TGTGCCAGCAGCCCCCGGACAGGGGAGGTCCCGGCCAACTACGAGCAGTACTTC
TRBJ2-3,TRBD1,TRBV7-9,CASSLETGTSTDTQYF,TGTGCCAGCAGCTTAGAGACAGGGACAAGCACAGATACGCAGTATTTT
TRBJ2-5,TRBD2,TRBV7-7,CASSLPRGLAGNETQYF,TGTGCCAGCAGCTTACCCCGGGGACTAGCGGGAAATGAGACCCAGTACTTC
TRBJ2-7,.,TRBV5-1,CASSLVVEDRRVGSYEQYF,TGCGCCAGCAGCTTGGTGGTCGAGGACAGGAGGGTGGGTTCCTACGAGCAGTACTTC
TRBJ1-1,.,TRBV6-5,CASNQPPGAEAFF,TGTGCCAGCAACCAACCCCCAGGCGCTGAAGCTTTCTTT
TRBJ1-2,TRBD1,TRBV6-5,CASIGQGAGYTF,TGTGCCAGCATCGGACAGGGGGCCGGCTACACCTTC
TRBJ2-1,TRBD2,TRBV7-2,CASSFGAGLNEQFF,TGTGCCAGCAGCTTTGGAGCGGGATTGAATGAGCAGTTCTTC
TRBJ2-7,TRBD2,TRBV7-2,CASSPPSGTPYEQYF,TGTGCCAGCAGCCCACCTAGCGGAACACCTTACGAGCAGTACTTC
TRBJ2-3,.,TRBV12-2,CASSEEPGQSTDTQYF,TGTGCAAGTTCTGAAGAACCTGGACAGAGCACAGATACGCAGTATTTT
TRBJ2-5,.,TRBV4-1,CASRGGGETQYF,TGCGCCAGCAGGGGAGGGGGGGAGACCCAGTACTTC
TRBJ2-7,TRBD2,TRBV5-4,CASSLAGEIFYEQYF,TGTGCCAGCAGCTTAGCGGGAGAGATTTTCTACGAGCAGTACTTC
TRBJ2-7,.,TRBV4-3,CASSQDHRVHEQYF,TGCGCCAGCAGCCAAGACCACAGGGTTCACGAGCAGTACTTC
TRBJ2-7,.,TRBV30,CAWSVWEVTYEQYF,TGTGCCTGGAGTGTATGGGAGGTAACCTACGAGCAGTACTTC
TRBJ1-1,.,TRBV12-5,CASTWGEVMNTEAFF,TGTGCTAGTACCTGGGGGGAGGTAATGAACACTGAAGCTTTCTTT
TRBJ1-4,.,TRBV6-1,CASSERGRNEKLFF,TGTGCCAGCAGTGAAAGGGGCAGGAACGAAAAACTGTTTTTT
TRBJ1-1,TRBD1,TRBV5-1,CASSLGDRQNTEAFF,TGCGCCAGCAGCTTGGGGGACAGGCAGAACACTGAAGCTTTCTTT
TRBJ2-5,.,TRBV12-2,CASRFGQGAYEQYF,.
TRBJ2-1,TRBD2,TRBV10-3,CAISGAGGPYEQFF,TGTGCCATCAGTGGAGCGGGAGGGCCATATGAGCAGTTCTTC
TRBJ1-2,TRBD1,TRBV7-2,CASSLGGTGGYTF,TGTGCCAGCAGCTTAGGGGGGACAGGAGGCTACACCTTC